Listed below are T cell receptor beta chains from one sample, sequenced in a study of graft-versus-host responses after intestinal transplantation. Which antigens these TCRs recognize remains unknown. Profiling relied on immunoSEQ multiplex PCR, and the TCRdb table lists in-frame clones only, not all of them. The sample lists under 95,000 clones; 80% to 85% were seen once. Sequenced material: unstimulated CD4+ T cells sorted from spleen or lymph node cells, taken before intestinal transplant. Receptor source: a human donor who received an intestinal transplant. Each CDR3 is given with its conserved first and last residue. A D gene is named only where the DNA matches it firmly. For some rows the clone size is stated as once, few or many, or as a class when expanded; others skip it.

clone size	J gene	CDR3 length	V gene	D gene	CDR3 protein	CDR3 DNA
NA	TRBJ2-7	15	TRBV6-5	TRBD2	CASRPTGLAEYEQYF	TGTGCCAGCAGGCCCACGGGACTAGCGGAGTACGAGCAGTACTTC
NA	TRBJ2-5	16	TRBV6-1	TRBD1	CASSEVAGGGQETQYF	TGTGCCAGCAGTGAAGTGGCAGGGGGCGGACAAGAGACCCAGTACTTC
NA	TRBJ1-1	13	TRBV11-1	NA	CASSNGMNTEAFF	TGTGCCAGCAGTAACGGGATGAACACTGAAGCTTTCTTT
once	TRBJ2-7	13	TRBV5-5	NA	CASSLAGTYEQYF	TGTGCCAGCAGCTTGGCAGGGACCTACGAGCAGTACTTC
NA	TRBJ2-7	16	TRBV27	NA	CASPIPDREAPYEQYF	TGTGCCAGCCCAATACCCGACAGGGAGGCGCCCTACGAGCAGTACTTC
NA	TRBJ1-3	17	TRBV4-1	NA	CASSLGGGASSGNTIYF	TGCGCCAGCAGCCTTGGGGGGGGCGCGAGCTCTGGAAACACCATATATTTT
NA	TRBJ2-7	18	TRBV5-6	TRBD1	CASSLGTGIFSGSYEQYF	TGTGCCAGCAGCTTGGGGACAGGTATATTCTCGGGGTCCTACGAGCAGTACTTC
NA	TRBJ2-1	16	TRBV5-6	TRBD1	CASSGRDRGKYNEQFF	TGTGCCAGCAGCGGCCGGGACAGGGGGAAGTACAATGAGCAGTTCTTC
NA	TRBJ2-1	14	TRBV5-1	NA	CASSLVSGLDEQFF	TGCGCCAGCAGCTTGGTCTCCGGGTTGGATGAGCAGTTCTTC
NA	TRBJ2-7	13	TRBV28	TRBD1	CASSPGTDYEQYF	TGTGCCAGCAGTCCCGGGACAGACTACGAGCAGTACTTC
NA	TRBJ2-1	17	TRBV30	TRBD1	CAWSVPDRGRSYNEQFF	TGTGCCTGGAGTGTTCCGGACAGGGGCCGAAGTTACAATGAGCAGTTCTTC
NA	TRBJ1-5	12	TRBV7-5	NA	CARSTPGGSAHF	TGTGCCAGAAGCACCCCAGGGGGGTCCGCGCATTTT
NA	TRBJ1-2	14	TRBV18	TRBD1	CASSPDRGTGGYTF	TGTGCCAGCTCCCCAGACAGGGGCACAGGAGGCTACACCTTC
few	TRBJ1-2	13	TRBV9	NA	CASSVDSYYGYTF	TGTGCCAGCAGCGTTGACAGCTACTATGGCTACACCTTC
NA	TRBJ2-4	14	TRBV2	TRBD2	CASSRTSPGSVQYF	TGTGCCAGCAGTAGGACTAGCCCCGGGAGCGTTCAGTACTTC
NA	TRBJ2-1	14	TRBV2	NA	CASSGEGGDGEQFF	TGTGCCAGCAGTGGTGAAGGAGGGGATGGTGAGCAGTTCTTC
NA	TRBJ1-2	15	TRBV28	TRBD1	CASSRGRGFNYGYTF	TGTGCCAGCAGCAGGGGGCGCGGGTTTAACTATGGCTACACCTTC
NA	TRBJ1-6	12	TRBV19	NA	CASSIRSSPLHF	TGTGCCAGTAGTATAAGGAGCTCACCCCTCCACTTT
NA	TRBJ2-5	11	TRBV27	NA	CASSSRETQYF	TGTGCCAGCAGTAGCCGGGAGACCCAGTACTTC
NA	TRBJ1-5	15	TRBV9	NA	CASSVDPLGDQPQHF	TGTGCCAGCAGCGTAGACCCCTTGGGCGATCAGCCCCAGCATTTT